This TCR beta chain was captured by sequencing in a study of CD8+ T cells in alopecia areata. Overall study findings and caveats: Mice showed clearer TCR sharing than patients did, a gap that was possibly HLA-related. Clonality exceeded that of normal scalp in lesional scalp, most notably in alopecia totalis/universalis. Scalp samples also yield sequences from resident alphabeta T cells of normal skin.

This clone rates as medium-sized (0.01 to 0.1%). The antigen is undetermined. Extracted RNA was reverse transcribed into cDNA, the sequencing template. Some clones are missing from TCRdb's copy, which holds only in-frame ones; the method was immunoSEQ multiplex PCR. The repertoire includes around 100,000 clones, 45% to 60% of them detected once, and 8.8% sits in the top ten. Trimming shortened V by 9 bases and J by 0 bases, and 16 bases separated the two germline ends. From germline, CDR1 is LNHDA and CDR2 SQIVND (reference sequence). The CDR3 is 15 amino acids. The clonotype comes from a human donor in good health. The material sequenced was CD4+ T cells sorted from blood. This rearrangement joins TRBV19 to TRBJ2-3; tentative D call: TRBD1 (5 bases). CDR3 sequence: CASNEGASSTDTQYF. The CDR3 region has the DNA TGTGCCAGCAACGAAGGGGCCTCTAGCACAGATACGCAGTATTTT.